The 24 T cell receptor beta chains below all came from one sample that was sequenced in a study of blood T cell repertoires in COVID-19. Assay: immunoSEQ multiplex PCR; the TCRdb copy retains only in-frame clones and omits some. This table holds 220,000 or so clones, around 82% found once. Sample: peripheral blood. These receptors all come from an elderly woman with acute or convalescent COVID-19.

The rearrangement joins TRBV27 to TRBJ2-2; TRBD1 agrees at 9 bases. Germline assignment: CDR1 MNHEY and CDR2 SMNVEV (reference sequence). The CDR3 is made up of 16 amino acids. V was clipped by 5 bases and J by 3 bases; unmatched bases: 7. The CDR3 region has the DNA TGTGCCAGCAGTACGCCGACAGGGGGTCACACCGGGGAGCTGTTTTTT. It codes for CASSTPTGGHTGELFF.

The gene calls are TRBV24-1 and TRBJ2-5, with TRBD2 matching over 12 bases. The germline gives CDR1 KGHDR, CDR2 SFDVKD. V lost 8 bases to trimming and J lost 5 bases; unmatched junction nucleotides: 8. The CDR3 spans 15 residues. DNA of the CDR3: TGTGCCACCATTCGTCGGCTAGCGGGGGGGGAGACCCAGTACTTC. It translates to CATIRRLAGGETQYF.

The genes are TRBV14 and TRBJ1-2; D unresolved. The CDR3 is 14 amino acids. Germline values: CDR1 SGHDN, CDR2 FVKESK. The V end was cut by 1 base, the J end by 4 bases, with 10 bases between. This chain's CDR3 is CASSQGGGFYGYTF. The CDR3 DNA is TGTGCCAGCAGCCAAGGCGGAGGGTTCTATGGCTACACCTTC.

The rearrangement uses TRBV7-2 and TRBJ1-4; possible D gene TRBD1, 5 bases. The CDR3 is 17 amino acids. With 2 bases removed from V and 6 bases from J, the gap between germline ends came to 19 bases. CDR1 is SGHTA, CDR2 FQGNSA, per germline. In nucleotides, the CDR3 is TGTGCCAGCAGCTTAAGTCTTGGGGCAGGGACTGATGAAAAACTGTTTTTT. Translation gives CASSLSLGAGTDEKLFF.

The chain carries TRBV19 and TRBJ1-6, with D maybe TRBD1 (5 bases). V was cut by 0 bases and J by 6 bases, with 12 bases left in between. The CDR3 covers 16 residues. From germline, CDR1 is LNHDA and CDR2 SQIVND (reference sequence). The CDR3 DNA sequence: TGTGCCAGTAGTATAGAGACCGGGGGTTCTAATTCACCCCTCCACTTT. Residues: CASSIETGGSNSPLHF. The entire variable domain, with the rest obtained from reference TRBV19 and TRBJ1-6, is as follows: DGGITQSPKYLFRKEGQNVTLSCEQNLNHDAMYWYRQDPGQGLRLIYYSQIVNDFQKGDIAEGYSVSREKKESFPLTVTSAQKNPTAFYLCASSIETGGSNSPLHFGNGTRLTVT.

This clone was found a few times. In DNA, the CDR3 is TGTGCCAGCAGTTACAAAGGACAGAGGAATGGCTACACCTTC. It translates to CASSYKGQRNGYTF. This chain joins TRBV6-2 or TRBV6-3 and TRBJ1-2; D may be TRBD1 (6 bases). Per the germline V gene, CDR1 is MNHEY and CDR2 is SVGEGT. There are 14 residues in the CDR3. V was trimmed by 2 bases and J by 6 bases, leaving 13 bases between them.

The CDR3 nucleotides are TGTGCCAGCAGCTTAGAATTTCAGGCCTACACCTTC. Its translation: CASSLEFQAYTF. The gene calls are TRBV7-2 and TRBJ1-2; D unclear. CDR1 and CDR2 (germline): SGHTA, FQGNSA. This CDR3 is built from 12 residues. V lost 1 base and J lost 10, with 10 bases in between.

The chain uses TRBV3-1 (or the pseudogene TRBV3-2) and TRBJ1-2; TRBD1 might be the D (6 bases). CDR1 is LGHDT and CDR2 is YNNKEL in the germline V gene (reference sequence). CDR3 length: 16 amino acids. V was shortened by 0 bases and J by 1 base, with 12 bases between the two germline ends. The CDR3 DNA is TGTGCCAGCAGCCAAGACCTCAGGGGTTTTAACTATGGCTACACCTTC. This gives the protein CASSQDLRGFNYGYTF.

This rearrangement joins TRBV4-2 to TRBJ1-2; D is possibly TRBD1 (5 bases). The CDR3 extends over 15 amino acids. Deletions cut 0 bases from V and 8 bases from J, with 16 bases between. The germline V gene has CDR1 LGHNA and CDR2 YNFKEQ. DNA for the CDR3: TGTGCCAGCAGCCAAGATCCGGCAGGGATCCAAGGCTACACCTTC. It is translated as CASSQDPAGIQGYTF.

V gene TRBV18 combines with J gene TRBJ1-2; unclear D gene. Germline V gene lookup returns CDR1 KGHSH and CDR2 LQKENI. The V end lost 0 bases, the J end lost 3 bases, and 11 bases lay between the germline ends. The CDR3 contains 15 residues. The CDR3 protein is CASSPPSRRDYGYTF. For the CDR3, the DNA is TGTGCCAGCTCACCACCGAGCAGGAGGGACTATGGCTACACCTTC.

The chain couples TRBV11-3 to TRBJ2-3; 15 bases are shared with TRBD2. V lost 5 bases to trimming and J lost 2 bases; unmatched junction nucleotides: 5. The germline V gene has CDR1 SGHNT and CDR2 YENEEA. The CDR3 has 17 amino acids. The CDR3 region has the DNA TGTGCCAGCAGCGCGGGACTAGCGGGGGGTCTCACAGATACGCAGTATTTT. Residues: CASSAGLAGGLTDTQYF.

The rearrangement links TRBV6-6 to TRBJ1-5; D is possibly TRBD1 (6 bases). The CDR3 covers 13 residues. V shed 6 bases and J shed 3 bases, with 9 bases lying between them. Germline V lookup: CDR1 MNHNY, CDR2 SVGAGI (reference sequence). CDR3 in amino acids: CASSRDNNQPQHF. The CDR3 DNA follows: TGTGCCAGCAGCCGGGACAACAATCAGCCCCAGCATTTT.

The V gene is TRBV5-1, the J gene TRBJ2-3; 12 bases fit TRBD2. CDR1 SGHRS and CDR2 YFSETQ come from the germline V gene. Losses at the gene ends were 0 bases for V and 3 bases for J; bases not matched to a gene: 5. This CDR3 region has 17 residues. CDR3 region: CASSLGPSGGATDTQYF. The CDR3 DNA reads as TGCGCCAGCAGCTTGGGCCCTAGCGGGGGGGCTACAGATACGCAGTATTTT.

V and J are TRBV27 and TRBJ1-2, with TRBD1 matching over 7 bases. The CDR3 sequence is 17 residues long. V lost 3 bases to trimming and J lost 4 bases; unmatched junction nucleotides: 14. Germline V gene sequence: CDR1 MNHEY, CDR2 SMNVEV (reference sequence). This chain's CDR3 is CASSFNPPQGPGYGYTF. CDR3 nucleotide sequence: TGTGCCAGCAGTTTCAACCCCCCACAGGGGCCTGGCTATGGCTACACCTTC.

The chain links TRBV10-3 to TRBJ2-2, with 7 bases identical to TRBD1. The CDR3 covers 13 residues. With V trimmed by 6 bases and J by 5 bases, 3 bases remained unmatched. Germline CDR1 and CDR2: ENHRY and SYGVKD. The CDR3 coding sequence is TGTGCCATCAGGACAGGGAATACCGGGGAGCTGTTTTTT. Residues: CAIRTGNTGELFF.

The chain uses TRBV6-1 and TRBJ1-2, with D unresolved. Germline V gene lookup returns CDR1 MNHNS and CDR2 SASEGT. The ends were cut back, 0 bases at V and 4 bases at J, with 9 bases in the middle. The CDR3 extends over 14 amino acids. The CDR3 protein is CASSEAGEGYGYTF. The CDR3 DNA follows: TGTGCCAGCAGTGAAGCCGGGGAGGGCTATGGCTACACCTTC.

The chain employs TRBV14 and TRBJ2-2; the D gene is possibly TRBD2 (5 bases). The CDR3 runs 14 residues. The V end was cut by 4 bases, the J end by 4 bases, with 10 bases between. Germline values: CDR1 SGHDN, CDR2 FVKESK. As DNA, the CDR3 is TGTGCCAGCAGCCCCTTACGGGGCACCGGGGAGCTGTTTTTT. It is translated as CASSPLRGTGELFF.

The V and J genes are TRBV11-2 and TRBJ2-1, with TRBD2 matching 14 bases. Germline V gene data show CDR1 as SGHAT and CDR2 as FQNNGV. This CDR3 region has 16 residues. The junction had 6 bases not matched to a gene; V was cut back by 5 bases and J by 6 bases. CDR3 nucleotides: TGTGCCAGCAGCCCCGCCGGGACTAGCGGGGGCAATGAGCAGTTCTTC. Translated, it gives CASSPAGTSGGNEQFF.

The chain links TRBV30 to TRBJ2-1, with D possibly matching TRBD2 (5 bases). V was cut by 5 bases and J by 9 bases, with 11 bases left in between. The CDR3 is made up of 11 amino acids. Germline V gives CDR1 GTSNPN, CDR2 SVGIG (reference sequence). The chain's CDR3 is CAWEGQREQFF. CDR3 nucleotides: TGTGCCTGGGAGGGCCAGCGTGAGCAGTTCTTC.

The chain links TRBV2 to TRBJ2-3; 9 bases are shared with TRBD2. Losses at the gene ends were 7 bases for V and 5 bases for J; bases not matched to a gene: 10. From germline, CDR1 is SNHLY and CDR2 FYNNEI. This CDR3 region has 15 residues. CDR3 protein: CASTPGRGGEDTQYF. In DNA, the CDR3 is TGTGCCAGCACCCCGGGGCGGGGGGGAGAAGATACGCAGTATTTT.

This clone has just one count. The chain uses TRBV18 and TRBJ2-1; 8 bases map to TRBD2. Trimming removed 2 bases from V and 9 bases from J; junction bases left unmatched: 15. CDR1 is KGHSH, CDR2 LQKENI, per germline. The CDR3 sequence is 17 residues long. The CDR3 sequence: CASSPIIRGGNRIEQFF. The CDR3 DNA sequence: TGTGCCAGCTCACCAATCATCCGGGGGGGCAATCGGATTGAGCAGTTCTTC.

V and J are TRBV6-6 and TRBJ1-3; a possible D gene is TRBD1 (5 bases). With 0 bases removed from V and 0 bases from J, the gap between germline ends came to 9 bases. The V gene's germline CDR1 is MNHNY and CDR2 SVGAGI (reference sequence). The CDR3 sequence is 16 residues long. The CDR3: CASSYSQGLSGNTIYF. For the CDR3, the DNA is TGTGCCAGCAGTTACTCTCAGGGCCTCTCTGGAAACACCATATATTTT.

Written as DNA, the CDR3 is TGCAGCGTTGAGGGGGGTTCTAACTATGGCTACACCTTC. Translation gives CSVEGGSNYGYTF. The rearrangement links TRBV29-1 to TRBJ1-2, with D possibly being TRBD1 (5 bases). This CDR3 is 13 amino acids long. V was pared by 3 bases and J by 0 bases, with 8 bases between. CDR1 SQVTM and CDR2 ANQGSEA come from the germline V gene.

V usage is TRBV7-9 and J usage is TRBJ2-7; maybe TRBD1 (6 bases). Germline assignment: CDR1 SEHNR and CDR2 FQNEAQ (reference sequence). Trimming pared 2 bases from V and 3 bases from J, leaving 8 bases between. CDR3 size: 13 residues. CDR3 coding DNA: TGTGCCAGCAGCTTACAGGGGAACTACGAGCAGTACTTC. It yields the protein CASSLQGNYEQYF.